The 25 T cell receptor beta chains below all came from one sample that was sequenced in a study of blood T cell repertoires in COVID-19. Produced via immunoSEQ multiplex PCR; TCRdb's table is partial and in-frame only. The sample has fewer than 30,000 clones, around nine tenths seen once. What was sequenced was peripheral blood. The receptors stem from a man aged 50-59 years with active COVID-19.

The V call is TRBV28, the J call TRBJ1-1; D ambiguous. The CDR3 loop spans 13 amino acids. CDR1 and CDR2 from the germline V gene are MDHEN and SYDVKM. V lost 3 bases to trimming and J lost 8 bases, with 13 bases between them. In DNA, the CDR3 is TGTGCCAGCAGTTTTGGGCAGTTTCTCGAAGCTTTCTTT. Protein: CASSFGQFLEAFF.

The chain recombines TRBV5-4 with TRBJ1-4; D is possibly TRBD1 (5 bases). This CDR3 has 13 residues. V lost 0 bases, J lost 5 bases, and 5 bases lay in between. Germline V CDR1 and CDR2: SGHNT, YYREEE (reference sequence). The CDR3 bases are TGTGCCAGCAGCTTGGACAGGAATGAAAAACTGTTTTTT. This codes for CASSLDRNEKLFF.

CDR3 DNA: TGTGCCAGCAGCCCCACTCTAGCGGGAGGGACAGATACGCAGTATTTT. It encodes CASSPTLAGGTDTQYF. V and J are TRBV7-3 and TRBJ2-3, with 12 bases aligning to TRBD2. Trimming took 5 bases from V and 3 from J; bases not matched to a gene: 6. The germline V gene has CDR1 SGHTA and CDR2 FQGTGA. The CDR3 loop spans 16 amino acids.

The chain joins TRBV18 to TRBJ1-1, with 7 bases matching TRBD1. The junction had 8 bases not matched to a gene; V was cut back by 3 bases and J by 1 base. Germline V CDR1 and CDR2: KGHSH, LQKENI. CDR3 length equals 16 residues. CDR3 in amino acids: CASSPRAGGENTEAFF. The CDR3 nucleotides are TGTGCCAGCTCACCCCGGGCAGGGGGTGAGAACACTGAAGCTTTCTTT. Full variable domain (remainder filled in from reference TRBV18 and TRBJ1-1): NAGVMQNPRHLVRRRGQEARLRCSPMKGHSHVYWYRQLPEEGLKFMVYLQKENIIDESGMPKERFSAEFPKEGPSILRIQQVVRGDSAAYFCASSPRAGGENTEAFFGQGTRLTVV.

This chain links TRBV7-8 with TRBJ2-7; tentative D call: TRBD2 (5 bases). The CDR3 loop spans 15 amino acids. Germline CDR1 is SGHVS and CDR2 is FQNEAQ. Trimming took 5 bases from V and 2 from J, leaving 16 bases between them. This CDR3 reads CASSVLGLLPYEQYF. CDR3 nucleotide sequence: TGTGCCAGCAGCGTACTAGGACTCCTCCCCTACGAGCAGTACTTC.

This sequence joins TRBV7-2 and TRBJ1-3; no firm D call. The CDR3 length is 14 residues. V was clipped by 6 bases and J by 0 bases, with 9 bases between them. The germline V gene has CDR1 SGHTA and CDR2 FQGNSA. The CDR3 DNA is TGTGCCAGCAGTTCCAGAGGCTCTGGAAACACCATATATTTT. As protein: CASSSRGSGNTIYF. The whole variable domain, remainder taken from reference TRBV7-2 and TRBJ1-3, is GAGVSQSPSNKVTEKGKDVELRCDPISGHTALYWYRQSLGQGLEFLIYFQGNSAPDKSGLPSDRFSAERTGGSVSTLTIQRTQQEDSAVYLCASSSRGSGNTIYFGEGSWLTVV.

The chain has TRBV11-3 and TRBJ2-7; 12 bases line up with TRBD1. V lost 6 bases and J lost 4; bases outside the gene matches: 7. The CDR3 is 15 residues long. The germline V gene has CDR1 SGHNT and CDR2 YENEEA. CDR3 coding DNA: TGTGCCAGCAGTACGCGGGGACAGGGGGCATACGAGCAGTACTTC. Amino acids: CASSTRGQGAYEQYF.

This clone has just one count. The V call is TRBV6-5, the J call TRBJ2-3; 8 bases line up with TRBD2. V dropped 7 bases and J dropped 5; count of bases not matched to a gene: 11. The CDR3 is 15 residues long. CDR1 and CDR2 (germline): MNHEY, SVGAGI. The CDR3 DNA reads as TGTGCCAGCAAGGAGGTAGCGGGGTCAGGAGATACGCAGTATTTT. Amino acid sequence: CASKEVAGSGDTQYF.

The V call is TRBV4-2, the J call TRBJ2-5, with D possibly matching TRBD2 (5 bases). The germline V and J ends were trimmed by 1 base and 5 bases, with 11 bases remaining between them. This CDR3 has 14 residues. The germline V gene encodes CDR1 LGHNA and CDR2 YNFKEQ. CDR3 protein: CASSQGTAGETQYF. The CDR3 coding sequence is TGTGCCAGCAGCCAAGGGACTGCCGGTGAGACCCAGTACTTC.

This chain uses TRBV18 with TRBJ1-1, with D uncertain. The CDR3 loop spans 12 amino acids. Germline CDR1 reads KGHSH; CDR2 reads LQKENI. Between the trimmed V and J ends, which lost 3 bases and 0 bases, there was a span of 2 bases. The CDR3 DNA follows: TGTGCCAGCTCACCCTTGAACACTGAAGCTTTCTTT. It yields the protein CASSPLNTEAFF.

This chain uses TRBV4-2 with TRBJ2-1; 11 bases agree with TRBD2. Germline V gene lookup returns CDR1 LGHNA and CDR2 YNFKEQ. The CDR3 covers 16 residues. The J segment lost 7 bases and the V segment lost 1 base, leaving 6 bases of the junction unmatched. The CDR3: CASSQGSGRALNEQFF. In nucleotides, the CDR3 is TGTGCCAGCAGCCAAGGTAGCGGGAGGGCCTTGAATGAGCAGTTCTTC.

The chain recombines TRBV10-3 with TRBJ1-6, with D hard to call. There are 14 residues in the CDR3. Trimming removed 8 bases at V and 5 bases at J, with 13 bases between. Looked up from germline, CDR1 is ENHRY and CDR2 is SYGVKD. The CDR3 region is CAIGHRENNSPLHF. The CDR3 bases are TGTGCCATCGGGCACCGGGAGAATAATTCACCCCTCCACTTT.

This rearrangement joins TRBV7-2 to TRBJ1-5; D is unresolved. Trimming shortened V by 5 bases and J by 4 bases, and 18 bases separated the two germline ends. Germline-derived CDR1 and CDR2 are SGHTA and FQGNSA. This CDR3 contains 16 residues. CDR3 nucleotides: TGTGCCAGCAGCCCGACACCCCAGTCCTCAAATCAGCCCCAGCATTTT. Protein product: CASSPTPQSSNQPQHF.

V and J are TRBV7-2 and TRBJ2-7; 7 bases line up with TRBD2. Germline V CDR1 and CDR2: SGHTA, FQGNSA. The CDR3 extends over 14 amino acids. The V and J ends lost 4 bases and 1 base, in that order; junction bases with no gene match: 4. Here the CDR3 DNA reads TGTGCCAGCAGCTCCAGCGGGAATTCCTACGAGCAGTACTTC. Protein sequence: CASSSSGNSYEQYF.

This chain connects TRBV25-1 to TRBJ2-2; 8 positions match TRBD1. There are 14 residues in the CDR3. The V gene end was trimmed by 6 bases and the J gene end by 6 bases; junction bases not matched to a gene: 6. CDR1 MGHDK and CDR2 SYGVNS come from the germline V gene. The CDR3 region is CASSGQGGSGELFF. The CDR3 DNA follows: TGTGCCAGCAGCGGACAGGGAGGATCCGGGGAGCTGTTTTTT.

The genes are TRBV7-6 and TRBJ2-6; 11 nucleotides agree with TRBD1. With V trimmed by 5 bases and J by 1 base, 16 bases remained unmatched. This CDR3 is built from 21 residues. Per germline, CDR1 SGHVS and CDR2 FNYEAQ. The CDR3 here is CASSPRARLGTGGSGANVLTF. CDR3 DNA sequence: TGTGCCAGCAGCCCTAGGGCGCGTTTAGGGACAGGGGGATCTGGGGCCAACGTCCTGACTTTC.

This chain connects TRBV10-3 to TRBJ1-1; D unresolved. The CDR3 contains 14 residues. V was trimmed by 3 bases and J by 1 base, leaving 9 bases between them. Germline V gene sequence: CDR1 ENHRY, CDR2 SYGVKD. CDR3 in DNA: TGTGCCATCAGTGATCGGGCGGGGAACACTGAAGCTTTCTTT. Translating it yields CAISDRAGNTEAFF.

This clone was observed a few times. This chain links TRBV27 with TRBJ2-7; possibly TRBD1 for D (6 bases). V was pared by 2 bases and J by 9 bases, with 17 bases between. Germline-derived CDR1 and CDR2 are MNHEY and SMNVEV (reference sequence). The CDR3 contains 14 residues. Here the CDR3 DNA reads TGTGCCAGCAGTTTAAAATCAACAGGGACCGCGCAGTACTTC. Protein product: CASSLKSTGTAQYF.

The genes are TRBV11-3 and TRBJ2-5; 7 bases are shared with TRBD1. The J segment lost 4 bases and the V segment lost 0 bases, leaving 5 bases of the junction unmatched. Germline CDR1 SGHNT, CDR2 YENEEA. The CDR3 has 15 amino acids. CDR3 DNA: TGTGCCAGCAGCTTAGAGGGGGACAGTACAGAGACCCAGTACTTC. Protein product: CASSLEGDSTETQYF.

In DNA form, the CDR3 reads TGTGCCAGCAGCCAAGCTAGCGCAGAGCAGTACTTC. Protein sequence: CASSQASAEQYF. The chain combines TRBV14 with TRBJ2-7, with D possibly TRBD2 on 6 matching bases. CDR1 is SGHDN, CDR2 FVKESK, per germline. With 1 base removed from V and 7 bases from J, the gap between germline ends came to 8 bases. The CDR3 contains 12 residues.

The J gene is TRBJ2-2, the V gene TRBV11-1; perhaps TRBD1 as D (6 bases). V lost 6 bases and J lost 6, with 14 bases in between. The CDR3 covers 14 residues. The germline V gene has CDR1 SGHAT and CDR2 FQDESV (reference sequence). CDR3 coding DNA: TGTGCCAGCAGGAAACAGGGAACGGCCGGGGAGCTGTTTTTT. This codes for CASRKQGTAGELFF.

This clone was seen only a few times. The J gene is TRBJ2-3, the V gene TRBV7-9; tentatively, D is TRBD2 (6 bases). This CDR3 is built from 16 residues. Germline V gives CDR1 SEHNR, CDR2 FQNEAQ (reference sequence). V dropped 1 base and J dropped 2 bases, with 13 bases sitting between them. The CDR3 sequence: CASSLGRGDNTDTQYF. The CDR3 bases are TGTGCCAGCAGCTTAGGGCGGGGTGATAACACAGATACGCAGTATTTT.

The V gene is TRBV19, the J gene TRBJ1-5; perhaps TRBD1 as D (5 bases). Trimming pared 4 bases from V and 2 bases from J, leaving 12 bases between. The CDR3 totals 15 residues. Germline CDR1 is LNHDA and CDR2 is SQIVND (reference sequence). The CDR3 here is CASSKGDAGNQPQHF. CDR3 nucleotide sequence: TGTGCCAGTAGTAAAGGGGATGCGGGCAATCAGCCCCAGCATTTT.

The CDR3 loop reads CATSRDREGPGELFF. Here the CDR3 DNA reads TGTGCCACCAGCAGAGATCGGGAGGGTCCCGGGGAGCTGTTTTTT. V and J are TRBV15 and TRBJ2-2; TRBD2 agrees at 8 bases. Trimming removed 0 bases from V and 6 bases from J; junction bases left unmatched: 3. The CDR3 totals 15 residues. From germline, CDR1 is LNHNV and CDR2 YYDKDF (reference sequence).

The V and J genes are TRBV19 and TRBJ2-5; TRBD2 matches at 10 bases. Germline V CDR1 and CDR2: LNHDA, SQIVND (reference sequence). V lost 5 bases to trimming and J lost 1 base; unmatched junction nucleotides: 16. The CDR3 length is 19 residues. The CDR3 nucleotides are TGTGCCAGTAGTCTGGGGGCCAGGGGGCTAGCGGGAGTCCAAGAGACCCAGTACTTC. Translation: CASSLGARGLAGVQETQYF. Full variable domain (outside the CDR3, taken from reference TRBV19 and TRBJ2-5): DGGITQSPKYLFRKEGQNVTLSCEQNLNHDAMYWYRQDPGQGLRLIYYSQIVNDFQKGDIAEGYSVSREKKESFPLTVTSAQKNPTAFYLCASSLGARGLAGVQETQYFGPGTRLLVL.